The 24 T cell receptor beta chains below all came from one sample that was sequenced in a study of blood T cell repertoires in COVID-19. Here immunoSEQ multiplex PCR was the method, and the copy in TCRdb shows in-frame clones only, minus some. This sample yields about 210,000 clones, of which 70% to 85% are seen a single time; 9.7% belongs to the top ten. The sample consisted of peripheral blood. These TCRs come from a man aged 45-65 years with active or convalescent COVID-19.

The rearrangement links TRBV4-1 to TRBJ2-2, with no clear D. Germline CDR1 MGHRA, CDR2 YSYEKL. V lost 3 bases to trimming and J lost 6 bases, with 14 bases between them. The CDR3 has 15 amino acids. The DNA for the CDR3 is TGCGCCAGCAGCCATACCACGCTAGTCGCCGGGGAGCTGTTTTTT. This encodes CASSHTTLVAGELFF.

V is TRBV20-1 and J is TRBJ1-1; D unresolved. Trimming shortened V by 3 bases and J by 0 bases, and 11 bases separated the two germline ends. The germline CDR1 and CDR2 sequences are DFQATT and SNEGSKA (reference sequence). The CDR3 totals 14 residues. CDR3 residues: CSASLHSLNTEAFF. CDR3 DNA: TGCAGTGCTAGTTTACACAGTCTGAACACTGAAGCTTTCTTT.

This clone was detected only a few times. CDR3 sequence: CASTTGRGHEQYF. CDR3 bases: TGTGCCAGCACTACCGGAAGGGGCCACGAGCAGTACTTC. The chain uses TRBV6-5 and TRBJ2-7; a weak D match, TRBD1 (5 bases). Trimming took 7 bases from V and 5 from J, leaving 15 bases between them. Germline values: CDR1 MNHEY, CDR2 SVGAGI. The CDR3 runs 13 residues.

This clone was recorded once. This sequence joins TRBV29-1 and TRBJ1-2; 9 bases are shared with TRBD1. The germline CDR1 and CDR2 sequences are SQVTM and ANQGSEA. V lost 6 bases, J lost 5 bases, and 7 bases stayed unmatched. The CDR3 is made up of 13 amino acids. In DNA, the CDR3 is TGCAGCGTACGACAGGGGGGCGTATATGGCTACACCTTC. It translates to CSVRQGGVYGYTF.

The chain is built from TRBV19 and TRBJ1-1; 9 bases line up with TRBD1. The CDR3 has 15 residues. J lost 3 bases, V lost 4 bases, and 6 bases had no gene match. Germline-derived CDR1 and CDR2 are LNHDA and SQIVND (reference sequence). CDR3 protein: CASSTNRGLHTEAFF. In DNA, the CDR3 is TGTGCCAGTAGTACAAACAGGGGGCTGCACACTGAAGCTTTCTTT.

V and J are TRBV19 and TRBJ1-5; 8 positions agree with TRBD1. V gave up 5 bases and J gave up 7 bases; unmatched junction bases: 10. Germline CDR1 is LNHDA and CDR2 is SQIVND (reference sequence). This CDR3 has 15 residues. The chain's CDR3 is CASSHLGQGGQPQHF. The CDR3 nucleotides are TGTGCCAGTAGTCACCTCGGACAGGGAGGACAGCCCCAGCATTTT.

The V and J genes are TRBV5-5 and TRBJ2-7; 9 bases line up with TRBD1. V shed 4 bases, J shed 5 bases, and the junction held 10 bases outside the gene matches. This CDR3 spans 15 amino acids. CDR1 is SGHKS and CDR2 is YYEKEE in the germline V gene (reference sequence). The CDR3 here is CASSATGTGLNEQYV. CDR3 DNA sequence: TGTGCCAGCAGCGCCACCGGGACAGGGTTAAACGAGCAGTACGTC.

The rearrangement links TRBV7-3 to TRBJ2-2; no firm D call. V gave up 5 bases and J gave up 0 bases, with 7 bases separating them. This CDR3 comprises 14 residues. CDR1 and CDR2 from the germline V gene are SGHTA and FQGTGA. This chain's CDR3 is CASSPPANTGELFF. CDR3 DNA sequence: TGTGCCAGCAGCCCCCCGGCGAACACCGGGGAGCTGTTTTTT.

The chain joins TRBV4-1 to TRBJ2-1; the match to TRBD2 covers 10 bases. V lost 4 bases and J lost 4; bases outside the gene matches: 7. CDR1 MGHRA and CDR2 YSYEKL come from the germline V gene. This CDR3 has 16 amino acids. The DNA of the CDR3 is TGCGCCAGCAGCCCGTCCCGGACTAGCGGATACAATGAGCAGTTCTTC. It translates to CASSPSRTSGYNEQFF.

The V call is TRBV29-1, the J call TRBJ2-7; 13 bases match TRBD2. CDR3 length: 13 amino acids. The germline gives CDR1 SQVTM, CDR2 ANQGSEA. J lost 5 bases, V lost 4 bases, and 2 bases had no gene match. CDR3 DNA: TGCAGCGTTGGACTAGCGGGAGGCAACGAGCAGTACTTC. This codes for CSVGLAGGNEQYF.

The gene calls are TRBV4-1 and TRBJ2-2; the match to TRBD1 covers 7 bases. The junction had 2 bases not matched to a gene; V was cut back by 1 base and J by 0 bases. There are 16 residues in the CDR3. CDR1 MGHRA and CDR2 YSYEKL come from the germline V gene. CDR3 DNA sequence: TGCGCCAGCAGCCAAGGACAGGGATCGAACACCGGGGAGCTGTTTTTT. Its protein is CASSQGQGSNTGELFF.

The J gene is TRBJ1-2, the V gene TRBV5-1; no clear D. This CDR3 is 14 amino acids long. The germline V and J ends were trimmed by 4 bases and 4 bases, with 14 bases remaining between them. Germline-derived CDR1 and CDR2 are SGHRS and YFSETQ. As DNA, the CDR3 is TGCGCCAGCAGCGCCTCCGGGAGCACCTATGGCTACACCTTC. Translation gives CASSASGSTYGYTF.

In this sample, this clone turned up once. The CDR3 DNA reads TGTGCCAGCAGCCAAAACGGGGGGGCGCAAGAGACCCAGTACTTC. This encodes CASSQNGGAQETQYF. The gene calls are TRBV4-2 and TRBJ2-5, with 8 bases aligning to TRBD2. CDR3 size: 15 residues. The germline CDR1 and CDR2 sequences are LGHNA and YNFKEQ. Losses at the gene ends were 2 bases for V and 2 bases for J; bases not matched to a gene: 4.

The chain couples TRBV10-3 to TRBJ2-3; 8 nucleotides align to TRBD1. V gave up 5 bases and J gave up 0 bases; unmatched junction bases: 10. The CDR3 length is 17 residues. Germline CDR1 ENHRY, CDR2 SYGVKD. The CDR3 spells CAISPRTGIASTDTQYF. CDR3 bases: TGTGCCATCAGTCCTCGGACAGGGATCGCTAGCACAGATACGCAGTATTTT.

The DNA for the CDR3 is TGTGCCAGTAGTATAGCGGGTAAAAAGCATTTT. Protein sequence: CASSIAGKKHF. This rearrangement joins TRBV19 to TRBJ1-5; D ambiguous. The CDR3 has 11 residues. Germline V gene lookup returns CDR1 LNHDA and CDR2 SQIVND (reference sequence). V shed 1 base and J shed 14 bases, with 9 bases lying between them.

V and J are TRBV10-2 and TRBJ2-3; 7 bases fit TRBD2. Germline V lookup: CDR1 WSHSY, CDR2 SAAADI. The CDR3 consists of 14 residues. J was trimmed by 5 bases and V by 4 bases; bases with no gene match: 6. This CDR3 is CASSGGGGGDTQYF. The DNA of the CDR3 is TGCGCCAGCAGTGGCGGCGGGGGTGGAGATACGCAGTATTTT.

The CDR3 region has the DNA TGCAGTGTCCCTTTTCTGTACGAGCAGTACTTC. It encodes CSVPFLYEQYF. This chain uses TRBV20-1 with TRBJ2-7, with unresolved D. The length of the CDR3 is 11 residues. V was cut by 7 bases and J by 4 bases, with 11 bases left in between. Germline V gene lookup returns CDR1 DFQATT and CDR2 SNEGSKA (reference sequence).

The chain links TRBV24-1 to TRBJ2-7, with D maybe TRBD2 (5 bases). This CDR3 is built from 11 residues. CDR1 is KGHDR, CDR2 SFDVKD, per germline. Between the trimmed V and J ends, which lost 4 bases and 5 bases, there was a span of 5 bases. The chain's CDR3 is CATSDGDEQYF. The CDR3, as DNA: TGTGCCACCAGTGACGGGGACGAGCAGTACTTC.

The genes are TRBV5-1 and TRBJ1-2, with D possibly TRBD1 on 5 matching bases. Trimming pared 1 base from V and 7 bases from J, leaving 20 bases between. The CDR3 is 16 residues long. Germline-derived CDR1 and CDR2 are SGHRS and YFSETQ. In DNA, the CDR3 is TGCGCCAGCAGCTTGAGTTTGACCTCTGCGGGGGGTGGCTACACCTTC. It yields the protein CASSLSLTSAGGGYTF.

The J gene is TRBJ1-5, the V gene TRBV4-1, with D uncertain. V was pared by 1 base and J by 2 bases, with 18 bases between. CDR1 and CDR2 (germline): MGHRA, YSYEKL. CDR3 length equals 18 residues. The CDR3 region has the DNA TGCGCCAGCAGCCAAGCGTTCCAAGGCGCCGGAGGCAATCAGCCCCAGCATTTT. Protein product: CASSQAFQGAGGNQPQHF.

This clone turned up a few times. This rearrangement joins TRBV5-1 to TRBJ1-2, with D uncertain. Per germline, CDR1 SGHRS and CDR2 YFSETQ. The CDR3 runs 13 residues. Trimming removed 0 bases at V and 7 bases at J, with 10 bases between. The CDR3 protein is CASSLEPGSGYTF. DNA of the CDR3: TGCGCCAGCAGCTTGGAGCCCGGGAGTGGCTACACCTTC.

V is TRBV5-1 and J is TRBJ2-3; the match to TRBD2 covers 7 bases. CDR1 and CDR2 from the germline V gene are SGHRS and YFSETQ. This CDR3 is 17 amino acids long. The ends lost 0 bases at V and 2 bases at J; junction bases unmatched: 9. Written as DNA, the CDR3 is TGCGCCAGCAGCTTGGGGCTTGGCGGGGACTACACAGATACGCAGTATTTT. Amino acids: CASSLGLGGDYTDTQYF.

V usage is TRBV4-3 and J usage is TRBJ1-5; 8 bases fit TRBD1. The CDR3 runs to 17 residues. The V segment lost 4 bases and the J segment 6 bases; nucleotides outside the gene matches: 14. Germline CDR1 reads LGHNA; CDR2 reads YSLEER. In DNA form, the CDR3 reads TGCGCCAGCAGCCTACAGTGGGACAGGATAGGAAGTCAGCCCCAGCATTTT. Its translation: CASSLQWDRIGSQPQHF.

This chain connects TRBV15 to TRBJ1-6; the match to TRBD1 covers 8 bases. This CDR3 has 15 residues. Germline values: CDR1 LNHNV, CDR2 YYDKDF (reference sequence). V shed 3 bases and J 9 bases; nucleotides not matched to a gene: 7. In nucleotides, the CDR3 is TGTGCCACCAGCAGCCTAGGGACAGGCATTTCACCCCTCCACTTT. It specifies CATSSLGTGISPLHF.